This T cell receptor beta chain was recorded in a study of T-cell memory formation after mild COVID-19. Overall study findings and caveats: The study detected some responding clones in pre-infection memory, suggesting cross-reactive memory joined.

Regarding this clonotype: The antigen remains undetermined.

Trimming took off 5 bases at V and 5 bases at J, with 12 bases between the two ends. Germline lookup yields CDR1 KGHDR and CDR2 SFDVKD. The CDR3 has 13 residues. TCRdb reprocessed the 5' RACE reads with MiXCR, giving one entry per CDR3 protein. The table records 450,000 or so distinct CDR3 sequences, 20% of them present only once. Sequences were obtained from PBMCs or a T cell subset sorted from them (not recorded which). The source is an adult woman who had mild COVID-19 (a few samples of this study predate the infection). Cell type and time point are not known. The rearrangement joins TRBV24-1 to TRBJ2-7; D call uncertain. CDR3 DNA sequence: TGTGCCACCAGTGGGCCAGACGGCGACGAGCAGTACTTC. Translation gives CATSGPDGDEQYF.